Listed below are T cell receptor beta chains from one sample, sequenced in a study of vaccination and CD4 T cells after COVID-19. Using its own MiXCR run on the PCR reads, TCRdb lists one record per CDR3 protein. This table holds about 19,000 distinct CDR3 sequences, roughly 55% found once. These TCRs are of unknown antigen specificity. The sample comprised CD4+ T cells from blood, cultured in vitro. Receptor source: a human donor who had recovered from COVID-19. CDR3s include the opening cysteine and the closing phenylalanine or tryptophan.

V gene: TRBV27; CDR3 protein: CASSSPAASGSFDIQYF
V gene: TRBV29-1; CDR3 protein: CSVVGMRDQETQYF
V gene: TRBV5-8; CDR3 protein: CASRPLGTGTYEQYF
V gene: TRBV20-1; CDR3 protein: CSAQGSRGRDQPQHF
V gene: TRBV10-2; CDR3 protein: CASSESTGTGGRQPQHF
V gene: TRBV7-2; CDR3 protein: CASSLNNNYGYTF
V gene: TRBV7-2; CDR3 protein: CASSYQAGAYNEQFF
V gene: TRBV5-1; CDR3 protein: CASRPFRDPNQPQHF
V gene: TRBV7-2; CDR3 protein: CATLPTGNTYEQYF
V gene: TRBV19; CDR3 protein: CASSSGTGVTGELFF
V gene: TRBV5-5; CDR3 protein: CASSLEGRSAFSYEQYF